This TCR beta chain was recovered during a study of CD8+ T cells in alopecia areata. Overall study: Affected scalp percentage gauged treated patients' severity.

This clone was recorded only once. Described treatment: oral pan-JAK inhibitor, 5-10 mg twice daily. Alopecia areata patients provided lesional scalp punch biopsies and peripheral blood. Extracted RNA was reverse transcribed, and the resulting cDNA served as sequencing template. Method: immunoSEQ multiplex PCR; TCRdb's copy keeps in-frame clones and lacks some. The sample lists 95,000 to 100,000 clones; 61% were seen once. The receptor's source is a human donor with alopecia areata. The input for sequencing was CD8+ T cells sorted from blood, taken at week 4, from a patient treated with tofacitinib.

CDR3 nucleotides: TGTGCCAGCAGCTTGTGGCCAGTTGGCACTGAAGCTTTCTTT. Translation: CASSLWPVGTEAFF. The chain joins TRBV5-6 to TRBJ1-1; D is ambiguous. Germline CDR1 and CDR2: SGHDT and YYEEEE. The V gene lost 1 base and the J gene lost 4 bases, with 11 bases spanning the gap. The CDR3 runs 14 residues.